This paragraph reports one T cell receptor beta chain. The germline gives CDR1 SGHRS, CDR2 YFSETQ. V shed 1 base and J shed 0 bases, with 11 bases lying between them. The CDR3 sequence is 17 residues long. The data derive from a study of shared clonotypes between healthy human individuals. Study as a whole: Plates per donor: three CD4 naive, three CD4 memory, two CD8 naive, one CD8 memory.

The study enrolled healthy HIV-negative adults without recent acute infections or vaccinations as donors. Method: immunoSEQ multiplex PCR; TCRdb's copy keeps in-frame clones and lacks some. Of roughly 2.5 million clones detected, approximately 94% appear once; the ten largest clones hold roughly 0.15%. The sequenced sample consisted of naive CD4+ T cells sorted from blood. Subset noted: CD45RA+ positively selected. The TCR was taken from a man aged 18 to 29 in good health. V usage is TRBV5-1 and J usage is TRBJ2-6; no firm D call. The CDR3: CASSLTALSSGANVLTF. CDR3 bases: TGCGCCAGCAGCTTGACGGCACTTAGCTCTGGGGCCAACGTCCTGACTTTC.